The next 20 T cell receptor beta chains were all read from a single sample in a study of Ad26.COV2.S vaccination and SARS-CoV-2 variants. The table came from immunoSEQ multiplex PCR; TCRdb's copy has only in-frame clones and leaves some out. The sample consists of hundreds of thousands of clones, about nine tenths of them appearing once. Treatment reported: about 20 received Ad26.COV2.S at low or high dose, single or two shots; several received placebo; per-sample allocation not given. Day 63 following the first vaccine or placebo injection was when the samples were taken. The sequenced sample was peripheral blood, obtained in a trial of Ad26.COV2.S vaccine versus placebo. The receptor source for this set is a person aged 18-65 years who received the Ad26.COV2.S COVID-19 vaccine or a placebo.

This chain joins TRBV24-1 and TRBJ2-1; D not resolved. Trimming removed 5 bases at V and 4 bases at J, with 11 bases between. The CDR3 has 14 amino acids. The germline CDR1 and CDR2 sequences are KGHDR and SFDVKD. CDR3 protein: CATSVGLPYNEQFF. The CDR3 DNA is TGTGCCACCAGTGTCGGGCTCCCTTACAATGAGCAGTTCTTC.

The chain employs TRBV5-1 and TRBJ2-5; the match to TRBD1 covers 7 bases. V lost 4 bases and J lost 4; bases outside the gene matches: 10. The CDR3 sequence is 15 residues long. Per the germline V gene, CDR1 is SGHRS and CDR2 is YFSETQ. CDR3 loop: CASSATGVWTETQYF. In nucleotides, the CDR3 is TGCGCCAGCAGCGCCACAGGGGTCTGGACAGAGACCCAGTACTTC.

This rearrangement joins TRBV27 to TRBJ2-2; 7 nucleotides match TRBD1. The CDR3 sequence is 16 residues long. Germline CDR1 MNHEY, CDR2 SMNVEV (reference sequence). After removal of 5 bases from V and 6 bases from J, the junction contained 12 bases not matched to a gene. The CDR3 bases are TGTGCCAGCAGTCGGATCGGTCGGCAGGGGGCCGGGGAGCTGTTTTTT. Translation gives CASSRIGRQGAGELFF.

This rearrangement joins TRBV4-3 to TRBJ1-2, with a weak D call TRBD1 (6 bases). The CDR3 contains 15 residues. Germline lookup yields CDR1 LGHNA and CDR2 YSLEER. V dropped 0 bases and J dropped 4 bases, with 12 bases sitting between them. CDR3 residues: CASSQEVGAGYGYTF. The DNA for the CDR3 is TGCGCCAGCAGCCAAGAAGTGGGGGCAGGCTATGGCTACACCTTC.

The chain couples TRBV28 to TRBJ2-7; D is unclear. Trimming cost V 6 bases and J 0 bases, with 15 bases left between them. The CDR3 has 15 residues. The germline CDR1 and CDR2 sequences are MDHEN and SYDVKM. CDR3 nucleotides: TGTGCCAGCAGAAGCCTAGGAATCTCCTCCTACGAGCAGTACTTC. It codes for CASRSLGISSYEQYF.

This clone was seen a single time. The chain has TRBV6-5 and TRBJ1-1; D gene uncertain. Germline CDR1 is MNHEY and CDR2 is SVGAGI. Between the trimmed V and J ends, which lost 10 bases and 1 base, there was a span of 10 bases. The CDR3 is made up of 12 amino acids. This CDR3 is CATTWQNTEAFF. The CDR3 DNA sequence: TGTGCCACCACGTGGCAGAACACTGAAGCTTTCTTT.

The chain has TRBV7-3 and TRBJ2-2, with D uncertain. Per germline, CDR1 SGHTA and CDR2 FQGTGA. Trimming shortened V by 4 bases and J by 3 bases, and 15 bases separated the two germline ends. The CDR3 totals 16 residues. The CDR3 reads CASSSQSKNYTGELFF. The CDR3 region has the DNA TGTGCCAGCAGCTCGCAAAGCAAAAACTACACCGGGGAGCTGTTTTTT. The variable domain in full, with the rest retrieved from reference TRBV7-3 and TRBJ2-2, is GAGVSQTPSNKVTEKGKYVELRCDPISGHTALYWYRQSLGQGPEFLIYFQGTGAADDSGLPNDRFFAVRPEGSVSTLKIQRTERGDSAVYLCASSSQSKNYTGELFFGEGSRLTVL.

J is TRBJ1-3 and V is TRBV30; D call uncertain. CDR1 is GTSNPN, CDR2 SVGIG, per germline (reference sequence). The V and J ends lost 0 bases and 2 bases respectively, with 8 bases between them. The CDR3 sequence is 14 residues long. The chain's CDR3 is CAWSVTAAGNTIYF. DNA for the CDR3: TGTGCCTGGAGTGTGACGGCCGCTGGAAACACCATATATTTT.

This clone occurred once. The CDR3: CASSIWSANTGELFF. The CDR3 bases are TGTGCCAGTAGTATCTGGTCAGCGAACACCGGGGAGCTGTTTTTT. The chain recombines TRBV19 with TRBJ2-2; no clear D. V lost 3 bases to trimming and J lost 0 bases, with 8 bases between them. Germline CDR1 is LNHDA and CDR2 is SQIVND (reference sequence). CDR3 length: 15 amino acids. Drawing the rest from reference TRBV19 and TRBJ2-2, the complete variable domain is DGGITQSPKYLFRKEGQNVTLSCEQNLNHDAMYWYRQDPGQGLRLIYYSQIVNDFQKGDIAEGYSVSREKKESFPLTVTSAQKNPTAFYLCASSIWSANTGELFFGEGSRLTVL.

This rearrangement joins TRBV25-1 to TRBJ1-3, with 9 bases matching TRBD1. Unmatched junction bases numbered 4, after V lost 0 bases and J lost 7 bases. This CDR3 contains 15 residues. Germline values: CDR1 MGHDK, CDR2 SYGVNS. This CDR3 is CASSEYSGQGNTIYF. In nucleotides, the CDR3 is TGTGCCAGCAGTGAATATTCCGGACAGGGGAACACCATATATTTT.

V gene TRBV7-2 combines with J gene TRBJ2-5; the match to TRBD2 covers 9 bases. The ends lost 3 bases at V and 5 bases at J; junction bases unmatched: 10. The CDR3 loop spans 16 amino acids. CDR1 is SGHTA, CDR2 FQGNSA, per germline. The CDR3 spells CASSLNGGGAPETQYF. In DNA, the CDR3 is TGTGCCAGCAGCTTGAATGGCGGGGGGGCCCCTGAGACCCAGTACTTC. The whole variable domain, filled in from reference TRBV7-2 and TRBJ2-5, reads GAGVSQSPSNKVTEKGKDVELRCDPISGHTALYWYRQSLGQGLEFLIYFQGNSAPDKSGLPSDRFSAERTGGSVSTLTIQRTQQEDSAVYLCASSLNGGGAPETQYFGPGTRLLVL.

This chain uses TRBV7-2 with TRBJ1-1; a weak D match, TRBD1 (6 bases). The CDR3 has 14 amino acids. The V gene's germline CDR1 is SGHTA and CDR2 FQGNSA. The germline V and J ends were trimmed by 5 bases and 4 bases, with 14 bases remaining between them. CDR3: CASSPRRGVTEAFF. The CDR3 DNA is TGTGCCAGCAGCCCAAGGAGGGGGGTCACTGAAGCTTTCTTT.

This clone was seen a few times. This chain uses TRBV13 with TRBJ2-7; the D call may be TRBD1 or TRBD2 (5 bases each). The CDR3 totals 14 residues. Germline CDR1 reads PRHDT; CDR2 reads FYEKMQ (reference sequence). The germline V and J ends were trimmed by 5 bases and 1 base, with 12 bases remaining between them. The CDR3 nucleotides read TGTGCCAGCAGCCCTCCGGGACCTTCCTACGAGCAGTACTTC. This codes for CASSPPGPSYEQYF.

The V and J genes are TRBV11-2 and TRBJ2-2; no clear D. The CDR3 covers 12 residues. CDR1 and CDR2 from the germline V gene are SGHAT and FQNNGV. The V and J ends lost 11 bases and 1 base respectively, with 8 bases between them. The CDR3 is CALARNTGELFF. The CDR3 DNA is TGTGCCCTGGCTCGGAACACCGGGGAGCTGTTTTTT.

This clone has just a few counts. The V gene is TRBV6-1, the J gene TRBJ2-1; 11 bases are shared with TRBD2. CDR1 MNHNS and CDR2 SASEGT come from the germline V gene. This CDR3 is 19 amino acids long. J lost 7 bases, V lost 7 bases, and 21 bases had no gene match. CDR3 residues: CASTKARTSGGPTYNEQFF. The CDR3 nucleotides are TGTGCCAGCACTAAAGCCCGAACTAGCGGGGGTCCGACGTATAATGAGCAGTTCTTC.

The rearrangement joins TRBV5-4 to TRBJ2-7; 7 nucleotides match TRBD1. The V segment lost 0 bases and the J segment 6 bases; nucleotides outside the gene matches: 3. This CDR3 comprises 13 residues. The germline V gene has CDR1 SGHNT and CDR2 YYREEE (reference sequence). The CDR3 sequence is CASSLVTGVEQYF. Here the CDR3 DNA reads TGTGCCAGCAGCTTGGTCACAGGGGTCGAGCAGTACTTC.

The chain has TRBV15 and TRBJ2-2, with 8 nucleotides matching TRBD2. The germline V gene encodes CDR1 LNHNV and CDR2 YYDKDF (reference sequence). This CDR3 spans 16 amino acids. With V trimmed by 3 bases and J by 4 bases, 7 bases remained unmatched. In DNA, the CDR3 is TGTGCCACCAGCAGGGGGACGGGGGGGCCCACCGGGGAGCTGTTTTTT. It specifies CATSRGTGGPTGELFF. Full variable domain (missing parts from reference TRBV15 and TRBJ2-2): DAMVIQNPRYQVTQFGKPVTLSCSQTLNHNVMYWYQQKSSQAPKLLFHYYDKDFNNEADTPDNFQSRRPNTSFCFLDIRSPGLGDTAMYLCATSRGTGGPTGELFFGEGSRLTVL.

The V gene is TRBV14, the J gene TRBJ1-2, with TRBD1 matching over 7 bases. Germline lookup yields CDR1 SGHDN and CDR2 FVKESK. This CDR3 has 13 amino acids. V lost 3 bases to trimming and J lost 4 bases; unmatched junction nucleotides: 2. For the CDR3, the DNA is TGTGCCAGCAGCCAGGGGACAGCCTATGGCTACACCTTC. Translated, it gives CASSQGTAYGYTF.

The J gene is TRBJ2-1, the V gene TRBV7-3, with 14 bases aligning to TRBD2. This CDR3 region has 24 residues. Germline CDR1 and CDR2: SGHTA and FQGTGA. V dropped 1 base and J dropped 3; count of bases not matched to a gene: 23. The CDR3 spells CASSLRLPLRVTSGGDRHYNEQFF. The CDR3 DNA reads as TGTGCCAGCAGCTTAAGGCTACCTCTTCGAGTGACTAGCGGGGGGGACCGGCACTACAATGAGCAGTTCTTC.

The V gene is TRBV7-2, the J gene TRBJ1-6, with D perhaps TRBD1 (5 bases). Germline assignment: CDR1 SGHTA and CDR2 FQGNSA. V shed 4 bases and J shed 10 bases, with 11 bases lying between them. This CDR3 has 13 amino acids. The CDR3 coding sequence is TGTGCCAGCAGCTATAGACAGAGCTCACCCCTCCACTTT. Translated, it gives CASSYRQSSPLHF.